Listed below are T cell receptor beta chains from one sample, sequenced in a study of blood T cell repertoires in COVID-19. Clones were sequenced by immunoSEQ multiplex PCR, and TCRdb holds only the in-frame ones, with some missing. The sample yields 90,000 or so clones, around 87% seen once. The sequencing sample was made of peripheral blood. The receptor source for this set is a human donor in a cohort sampled during active COVID-19. Each CDR3 is given with its conserved first and last residue. A D gene is named only where the DNA matches it firmly. Some rows mark clone size as missing; the rest say once, few, many or name a class of expanded clone.

V	D	J	size	DNA	CDR3
TRBV7-9	.	TRBJ2-1	.	TGTGCCAGCAGCTTCAGTAGAACTAGCATTTACAATGAGCAGTTCTTC	CASSFSRTSIYNEQFF
TRBV29-1	TRBD1	TRBJ1-1	.	TGCAGCGCGCCCAGGGGGCCTGAAGCTTTCTTT	CSAPRGPEAFF
TRBV3-1/TRBV3-2	.	TRBJ1-1	.	TGTGCCAGCAGCCGGCAGAACACTGAAGCTTTCTTT	CASSRQNTEAFF
TRBV28	.	TRBJ1-3	.	TGTGCCAGTTTTTCCGGGACACTCTCTGGAAACACCATATATTTT	CASFSGTLSGNTIYF
TRBV2	TRBD1	TRBJ1-6	.	TGTGCCAGCAGGCGGGACAGCAATTCACCCCTCCACTTT	CASRRDSNSPLHF
TRBV27	TRBD1	TRBJ1-2	.	TGTGCCAGCAGTTTGAGGGGACAGAACTATGGCTACACCTTC	CASSLRGQNYGYTF
TRBV27	TRBD1	TRBJ1-5	.	TGTGCCAGCAGTTTCCGACAGGGGGATCAGCCCCAGCATTTT	CASSFRQGDQPQHF
TRBV10-3	TRBD1	TRBJ1-2	.	TGTGCCATCAGTGGTCAAGGGGACAGCTATGGCTACACCTTC	CAISGQGDSYGYTF
TRBV28	.	TRBJ1-4	.	TGTGCCGCAGGACAGTCTAATGAAAAACTGTTTTTT	CAAGQSNEKLFF
TRBV15	TRBD1	TRBJ2-3	.	TGTGCCACCAGCCTCAGACAGGGTGAAACAGATACGCAGTATTTT	CATSLRQGETDTQYF
TRBV28	TRBD1	TRBJ2-2	.	TGTGCCAGCAGCTTGACAGGGGGCGCCAACGGGGAGCTGTTTTTT	CASSLTGGANGELFF
TRBV5-4	TRBD2	TRBJ2-7	.	TGTGCCACCGGACTAGCGGGATTCTACGAGCAGTACTTC	CATGLAGFYEQYF
TRBV28	.	TRBJ2-7	.	TGTGCCAGCAGTTACCCGGCTAGCGAAACCTACGAGCAGTACTTC	CASSYPASETYEQYF
TRBV14	.	TRBJ1-1	.	TGTGCCAGCAGTCGAAACAGGAACACTGAAGCTTTCTTT	CASSRNRNTEAFF
TRBV5-6	TRBD1	TRBJ1-5	.	TGTGCCAGCAGCTTGTTTGGGACAGGGGACACAAAGCCCCAGCATTTT	CASSLFGTGDTKPQHF
TRBV18	.	TRBJ2-5	.	TGTGCCAGCTCGCCCAGAGGGGAGACCCAGTACTTC	CASSPRGETQYF
TRBV28	TRBD2	TRBJ2-7	once	TGTGCCAGCAGTGAAGCGGGAGTCTCCTACGAGCAGTACTTC	CASSEAGVSYEQYF
TRBV6-5	.	TRBJ1-1	.	TGTGCCAGCAGCCCCACAGGGTACACTGAAGCTTTCTTT	CASSPTGYTEAFF
TRBV28	TRBD1	TRBJ2-1	.	TGTGCCAGCAGTTTGGTCCCGGACAGGGCACATGAGCAGTTCTTC	CASSLVPDRAHEQFF
TRBV15	.	TRBJ2-1	.	TGTGCCACCAGCAGACCCGGACAGCTCATTTCTTCCAATGAGCAGTTCTTC	CATSRPGQLISSNEQFF
TRBV27	TRBD2	TRBJ2-3	.	TGTGCCAGCAGTTTACAGACTAGCGCAGATACGCAGTATTTT	CASSLQTSADTQYF
TRBV27	TRBD2	TRBJ2-1	.	TGTGCCAGCAGTTTTATTAGCGGGAGAGGAAGCAATGAGCAGTTCTTC	CASSFISGRGSNEQFF
TRBV19	.	TRBJ2-7	.	TGTGCCAGTTCTAGCGCTCGCTACGAGCAGTACTTC	CASSSARYEQYF
TRBV2	.	TRBJ2-5	.	TGTGCCAGCATTTCGGGGAGATCTCCTCGGGGGACCCAGTACTTC	CASISGRSPRGTQYF
TRBV28	.	TRBJ2-1	.	TGTGCCAGCAGTTCATCACTAGCTTTTAATGAGCAGTTCTTC	CASSSSLAFNEQFF
TRBV7-9	TRBD2	TRBJ2-1	once	TGTGCCAGCAGCTTAGCGGAGGTAGCGGGCGCTAACAATGAGCAGTTCTTC	CASSLAEVAGANNEQFF
TRBV10-3	.	TRBJ2-3	.	TGTGCCGTCTCTGTCACAGGGTTCACAGATACGCAGTATTTT	CAVSVTGFTDTQYF
TRBV27	TRBD1	TRBJ1-2	.	TGTGCCAGCAGTTCCCTACCGCGGACAGGGGCTTCTTATGGCTACACCTTC	CASSSLPRTGASYGYTF
TRBV14	.	TRBJ1-2	.	TGTGCCAGCAGTCGGACACTTTCGGACAACTATGGCTACACCTTC	CASSRTLSDNYGYTF
TRBV6-5	TRBD1	TRBJ1-2	.	TGTGCCAGCAGTTACGGTGGACAGGGGAACTATGGCTACACCTTC	CASSYGGQGNYGYTF
TRBV3-1/TRBV3-2	TRBD2	TRBJ2-5	.	TGTGCCAGCAGCCAAGTCCCGACTAGCGGGAGTTGGGAGACCCAGTACTTC	CASSQVPTSGSWETQYF
TRBV1	.	TRBJ2-6	few	TGCACCAGCAGCCAGGGGGGACAGGGAGGATCTGGGGCCAACGTCCTGACTTTC	CTSSQGGQGGSGANVLTF
TRBV5-6	.	TRBJ2-1	.	TGTGCCAGCAGCTTGATGCGGAGCTCCTACAATGAGCAGTTCTTC	CASSLMRSSYNEQFF
TRBV6-5	TRBD2	TRBJ2-7	.	TGTGCCAGCGGGGCAAGCGGGAGTTCATCCTACGAGCAGTACTTC	CASGASGSSSYEQYF
TRBV6-1	TRBD2	TRBJ2-5	.	TGTGCCAGCAGTGACGCTAGCGGGGGTAGGGAGACCCAGTACTTC	CASSDASGGRETQYF
TRBV5-1	.	TRBJ1-6	.	TGCGCCAGCAGTTCAGCCAGGCCAACCAATTCACCCCTCCACTTT	CASSSARPTNSPLHF
TRBV4-1	.	TRBJ2-1	.	TGCGCCAGCAGCCAAGGGCACAAGGGCGGGTCCTACAATGAGCAGTTCTTC	CASSQGHKGGSYNEQFF
TRBV5-1	.	TRBJ2-5	once	TGCGCCAGCAGTTCCGGGACAAACCAAGAGACCCAGTACTTC	CASSSGTNQETQYF
TRBV18	.	TRBJ1-6	.	TGTGCCAGCTCACCAACCTCGAGCTCCTATAATTCACCCCTCCACTTT	CASSPTSSSYNSPLHF
TRBV27	.	TRBJ1-5	.	TGTGCCAGCAGTCCACTTATGGGCGGGAGGGGAAATCAGCCCCAGCATTTT	CASSPLMGGRGNQPQHF
TRBV6-5	TRBD1	TRBJ1-2	.	TGTGCCAGCAGGCACTTCCAACAGGGGGACTATGGCTACACCTTC	CASRHFQQGDYGYTF
TRBV9	TRBD2	TRBJ2-3	.	TGTGCCAGCAGCTTTAGCGGGGGCACAGATACGCAGTATTTT	CASSFSGGTDTQYF
TRBV3-1/TRBV3-2	.	TRBJ2-1	.	TGTGCCAGCAGCCACCGGAGGGAGCAGTTCTTC	CASSHRREQFF
TRBV6-2/TRBV6-3	TRBD2	TRBJ2-1	.	TGTGCCAGCAGCATAGCGGGGGGGGACAATGAGCAGTTCTTC	CASSIAGGDNEQFF
TRBV4-2	.	TRBJ1-2	.	TGTGCCAGCAGCCCGTCGGGCGGGAACTATGGCTACACCTTC	CASSPSGGNYGYTF
TRBV18	.	TRBJ1-1	once	TGTGCCAGCTCACCAACCTTGTTTCTAGGGAACACTGAAGCTTTCTTT	CASSPTLFLGNTEAFF
TRBV6-5	.	TRBJ2-7	few	TGTGCCAGCAGTTACCGGCAAGGGGGCGAGCAGTACTTC	CASSYRQGGEQYF